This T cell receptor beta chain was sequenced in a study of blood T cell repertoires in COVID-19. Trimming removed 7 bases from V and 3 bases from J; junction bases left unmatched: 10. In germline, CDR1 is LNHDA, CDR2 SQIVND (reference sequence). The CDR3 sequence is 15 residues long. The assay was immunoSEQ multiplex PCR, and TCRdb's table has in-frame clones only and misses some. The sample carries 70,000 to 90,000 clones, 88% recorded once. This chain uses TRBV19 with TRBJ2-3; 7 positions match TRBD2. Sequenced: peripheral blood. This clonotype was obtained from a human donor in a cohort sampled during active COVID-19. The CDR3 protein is CASTPGPGGTDTQYF. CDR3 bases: TGTGCCAGTACCCCGGGACCGGGGGGAACAGATACGCAGTATTTT.